The T cell receptor beta chain described here comes from a study of blood T cell repertoires in COVID-19. The overall study: Collection of acute and convalescent COVID-19 samples took place in the United States, Italy and Spain. Nucleic acid was either cDNA or gDNA, and it came from T cells, B-cell-depleted T cells, or PBMCs.

The CDR3 spans 13 residues. The ends lost 4 bases at V and 6 bases at J; junction bases unmatched: 5. Study processing details: Amplifying reference gene primers gave estimates of nucleated cell counts. TCRdb keeps only in-frame clones here, not all; method: immunoSEQ multiplex PCR. V and J calls plus clone size are reproduced from that table; the DNA served to infer D and trimming. The data contain fewer than 130,000 clones, 70% to 90% of them singletons. Sequencing was performed on peripheral blood. The V gene is TRBV12-3 or TRBV12-4, the J gene TRBJ2-7, with 8 bases aligning to TRBD1. The clonotype comes from a woman aged 45-65 years with acute or convalescent COVID-19. The CDR3 DNA is TGTGCCAGCAGTTCGGGACAGGTCCGCGAGCAGTACTTC. Its translation is CASSSGQVREQYF.